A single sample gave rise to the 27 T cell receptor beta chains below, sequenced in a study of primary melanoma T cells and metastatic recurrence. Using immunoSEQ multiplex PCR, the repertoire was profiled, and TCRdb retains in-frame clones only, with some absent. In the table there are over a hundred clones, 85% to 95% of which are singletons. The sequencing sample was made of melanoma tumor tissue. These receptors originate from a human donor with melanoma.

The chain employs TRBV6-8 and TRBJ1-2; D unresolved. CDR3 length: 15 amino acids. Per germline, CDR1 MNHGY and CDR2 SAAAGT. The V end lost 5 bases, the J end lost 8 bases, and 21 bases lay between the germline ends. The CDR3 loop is CASSARSVEFSGYTF. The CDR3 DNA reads TGTGCCAGCAGTGCCCGTTCAGTTGAGTTTAGCGGCTACACCTTC.

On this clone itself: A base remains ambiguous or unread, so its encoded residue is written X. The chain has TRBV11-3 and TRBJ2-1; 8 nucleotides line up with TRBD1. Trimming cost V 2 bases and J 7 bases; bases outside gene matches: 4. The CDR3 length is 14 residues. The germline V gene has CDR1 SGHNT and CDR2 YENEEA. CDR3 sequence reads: CASSLXGQGNEQFF. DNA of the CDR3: TGTGCCAGCAGCTTAAYTGGACAGGGAAATGAGCAGTTCTTC.

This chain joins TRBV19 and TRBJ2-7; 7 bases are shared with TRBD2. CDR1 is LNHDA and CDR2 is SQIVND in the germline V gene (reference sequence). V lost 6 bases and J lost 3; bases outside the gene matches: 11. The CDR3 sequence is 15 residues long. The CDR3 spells CASSRTEAGNYEQYF. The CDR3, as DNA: TGTGCCAGTAGCCGCACGGAAGCGGGGAACTACGAGCAGTACTTC.

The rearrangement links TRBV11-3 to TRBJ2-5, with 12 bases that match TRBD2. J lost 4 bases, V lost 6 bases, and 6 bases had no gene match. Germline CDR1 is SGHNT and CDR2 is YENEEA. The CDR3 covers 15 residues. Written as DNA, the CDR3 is TGTGCCAGCAGTTCTAGCGGGGGGGCCCGAGAGACCCAGTACTTC. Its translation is CASSSSGGARETQYF.

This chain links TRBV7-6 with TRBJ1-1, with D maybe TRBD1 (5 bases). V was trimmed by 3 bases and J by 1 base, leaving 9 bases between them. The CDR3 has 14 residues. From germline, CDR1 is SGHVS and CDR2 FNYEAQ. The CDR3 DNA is TGTGCCAGCAGCTTTGGAGACAGGAACACTGAAGCTTTCTTT. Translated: CASSFGDRNTEAFF.

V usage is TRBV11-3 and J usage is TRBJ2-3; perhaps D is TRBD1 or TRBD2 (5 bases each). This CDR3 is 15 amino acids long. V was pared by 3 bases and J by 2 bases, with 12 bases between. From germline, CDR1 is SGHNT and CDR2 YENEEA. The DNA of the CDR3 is TGTGCCAGCAGCTTTGGGGGACGGCCCACAGATACGCAGTATTTT. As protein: CASSFGGRPTDTQYF. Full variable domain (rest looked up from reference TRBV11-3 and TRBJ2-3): EAGVVQSPRYKIIEKKQPVAFWCNPISGHNTLYWYLQNLGQGPELLIRYENEEAVDDSQLPKDRFSAERLKGVDSTLKIQPAELGDSAVYLCASSFGGRPTDTQYFGPGTRLTVL.

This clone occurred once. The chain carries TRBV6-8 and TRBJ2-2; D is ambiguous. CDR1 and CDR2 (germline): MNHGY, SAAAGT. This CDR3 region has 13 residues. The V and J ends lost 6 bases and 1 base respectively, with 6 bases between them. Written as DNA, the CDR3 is TGTGCCAGCAGGGAAGGGAACACCGGGGAGCTGTTTTTT. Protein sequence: CASREGNTGELFF.

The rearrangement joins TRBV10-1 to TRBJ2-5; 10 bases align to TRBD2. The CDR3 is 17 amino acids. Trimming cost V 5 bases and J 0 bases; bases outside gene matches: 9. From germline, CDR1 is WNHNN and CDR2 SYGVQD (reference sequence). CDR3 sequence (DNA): TGCGCCAGCAGTAAGAGTAGCGGGGGGTCCGACCAAGAGACCCAGTACTTC. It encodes CASSKSSGGSDQETQYF.

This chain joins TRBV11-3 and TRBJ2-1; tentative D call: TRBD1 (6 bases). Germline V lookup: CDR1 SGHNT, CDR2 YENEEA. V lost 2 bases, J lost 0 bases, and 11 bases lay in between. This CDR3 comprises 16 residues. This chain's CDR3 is CASSLMGANSYNEQFF. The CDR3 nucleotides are TGTGCCAGCAGCTTAATGGGGGCAAACTCCTACAATGAGCAGTTCTTC.

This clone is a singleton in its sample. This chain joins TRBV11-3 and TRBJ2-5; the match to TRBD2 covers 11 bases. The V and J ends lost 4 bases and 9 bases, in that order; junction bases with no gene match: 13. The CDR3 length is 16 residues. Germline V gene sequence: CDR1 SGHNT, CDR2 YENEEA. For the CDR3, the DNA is TGTGCCAGCAGCTGGTATTTTAGCGGGGGGGGCCAGTCCCAGTACTTC. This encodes CASSWYFSGGGQSQYF.

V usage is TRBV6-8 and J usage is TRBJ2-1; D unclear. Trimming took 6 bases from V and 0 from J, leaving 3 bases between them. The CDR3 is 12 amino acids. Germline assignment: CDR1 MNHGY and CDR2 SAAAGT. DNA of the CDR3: TGTGCCAGCAGGAGCTCCTACAATGAGCAGTTCTTC. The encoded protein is CASRSSYNEQFF.

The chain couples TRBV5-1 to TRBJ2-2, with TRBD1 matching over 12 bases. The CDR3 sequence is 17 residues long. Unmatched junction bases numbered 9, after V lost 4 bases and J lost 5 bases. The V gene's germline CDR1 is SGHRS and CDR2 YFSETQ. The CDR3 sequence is CASSLGQGALETGELFF. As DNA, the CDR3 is TGCGCCAGCAGCCTGGGACAGGGGGCGCTTGAAACCGGGGAGCTGTTTTTT.

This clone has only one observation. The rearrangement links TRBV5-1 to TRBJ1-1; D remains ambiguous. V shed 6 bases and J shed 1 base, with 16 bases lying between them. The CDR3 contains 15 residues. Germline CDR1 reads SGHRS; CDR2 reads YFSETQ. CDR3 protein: CASKVGDLENTEAFF. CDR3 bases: TGCGCCAGCAAAGTCGGCGATTTGGAGAACACTGAAGCTTTCTTT.

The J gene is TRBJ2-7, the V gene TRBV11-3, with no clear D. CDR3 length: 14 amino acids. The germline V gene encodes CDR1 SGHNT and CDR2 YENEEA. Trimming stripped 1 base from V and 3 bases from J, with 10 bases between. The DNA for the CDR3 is TGTGCCAGCAGCTTAGGCAGAGGCCACTACGAGCAGTACTTC. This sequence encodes CASSLGRGHYEQYF.

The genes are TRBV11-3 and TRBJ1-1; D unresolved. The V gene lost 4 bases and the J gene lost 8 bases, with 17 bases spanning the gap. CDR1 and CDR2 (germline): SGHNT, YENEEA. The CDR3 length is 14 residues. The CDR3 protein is CASSSPDKTLEAFF. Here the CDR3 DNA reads TGTGCCAGCAGCTCACCCGACAAGACCCTAGAAGCTTTCTTT.

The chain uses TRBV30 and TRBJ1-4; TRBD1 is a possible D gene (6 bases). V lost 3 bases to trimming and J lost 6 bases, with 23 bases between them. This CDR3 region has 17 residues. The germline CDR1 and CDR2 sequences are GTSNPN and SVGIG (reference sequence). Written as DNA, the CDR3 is TGTGCCTGGAGACGGGTGACCCACAGGGCAGAGGATGAAAAACTGTTTTTT. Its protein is CAWRRVTHRAEDEKLFF.

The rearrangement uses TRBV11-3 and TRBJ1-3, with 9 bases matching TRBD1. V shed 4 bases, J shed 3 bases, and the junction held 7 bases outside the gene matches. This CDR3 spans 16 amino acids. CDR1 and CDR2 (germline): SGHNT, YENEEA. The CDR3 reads CASSSPGQGGGNTIYF. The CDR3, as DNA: TGTGCCAGCAGCTCGCCGGGACAGGGAGGTGGAAACACCATATATTTT. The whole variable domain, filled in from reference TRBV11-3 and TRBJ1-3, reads EAGVVQSPRYKIIEKKQPVAFWCNPISGHNTLYWYLQNLGQGPELLIRYENEEAVDDSQLPKDRFSAERLKGVDSTLKIQPAELGDSAVYLCASSSPGQGGGNTIYFGEGSWLTVV.

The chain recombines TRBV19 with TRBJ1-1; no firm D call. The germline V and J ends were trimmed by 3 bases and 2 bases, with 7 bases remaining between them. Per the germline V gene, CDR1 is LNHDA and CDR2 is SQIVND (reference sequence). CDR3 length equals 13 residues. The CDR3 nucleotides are TGTGCCAGTAGTATGTCGGTAAACACTGAAGCTTTCTTT. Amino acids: CASSMSVNTEAFF.

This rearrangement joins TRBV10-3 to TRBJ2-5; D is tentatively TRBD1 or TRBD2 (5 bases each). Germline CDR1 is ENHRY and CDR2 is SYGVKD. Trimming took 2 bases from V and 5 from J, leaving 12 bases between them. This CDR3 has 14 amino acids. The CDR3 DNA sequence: TGTGCCATCAGTGAGGGTAGGGACGGGGAGACCCAGTACTTC. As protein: CAISEGRDGETQYF.

The CDR3 reads CASSQGRQNQETQYF. Here the CDR3 DNA reads TGCGCCAGCAGCCAAGGGAGGCAGAACCAAGAGACCCAGTACTTC. This chain uses TRBV23-1 with TRBJ2-5; D may be TRBD2 (6 bases). TRBV23-1 is labeled an ORF, and its function is uncertain. The CDR3 consists of 15 residues. V shed 6 bases and J shed 0 bases, with 14 bases lying between them.

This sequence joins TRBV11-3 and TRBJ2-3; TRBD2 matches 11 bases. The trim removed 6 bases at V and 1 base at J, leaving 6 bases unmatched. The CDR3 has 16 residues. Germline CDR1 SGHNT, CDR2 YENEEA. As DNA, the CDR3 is TGTGCCAGCAGTATTATGACTAGCGGGGGCACAGATACGCAGTATTTT. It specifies CASSIMTSGGTDTQYF.

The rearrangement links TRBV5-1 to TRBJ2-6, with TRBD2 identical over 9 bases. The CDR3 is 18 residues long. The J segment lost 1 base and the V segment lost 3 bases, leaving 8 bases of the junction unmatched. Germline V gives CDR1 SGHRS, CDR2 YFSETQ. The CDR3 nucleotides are TGCGCCAGCAGCTGGGAGGGTAGCGGGAGATCTGGGGCCAACGTCCTGACTTTC. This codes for CASSWEGSGRSGANVLTF. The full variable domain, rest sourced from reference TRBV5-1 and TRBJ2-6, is KAGVTQTPRYLIKTRGQQVTLSCSPISGHRSVSWYQQTPGQGLQFLFEYFSETQRNKGNFPGRFSGRQFSNSRSEMNVSTLELGDSALYLCASSWEGSGRSGANVLTFGAGSRLTVL.

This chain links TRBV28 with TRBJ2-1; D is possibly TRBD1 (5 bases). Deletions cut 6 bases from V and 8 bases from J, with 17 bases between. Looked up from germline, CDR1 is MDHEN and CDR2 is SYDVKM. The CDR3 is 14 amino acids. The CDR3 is CASSGHQQVDEQFF. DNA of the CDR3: TGTGCCAGCAGCGGACATCAGCAGGTCGATGAGCAGTTCTTC.

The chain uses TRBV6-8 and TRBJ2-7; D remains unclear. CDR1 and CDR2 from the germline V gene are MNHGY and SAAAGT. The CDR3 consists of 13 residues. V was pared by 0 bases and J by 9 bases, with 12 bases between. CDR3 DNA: TGTGCCAGCAGTTACTCGATCGGTTCTGGGCAGTACTTC. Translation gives CASSYSIGSGQYF.

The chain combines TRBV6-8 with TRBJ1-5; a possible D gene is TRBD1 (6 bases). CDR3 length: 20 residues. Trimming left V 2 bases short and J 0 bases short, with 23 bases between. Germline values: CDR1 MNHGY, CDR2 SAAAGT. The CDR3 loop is CASSYLLTGRVYYSNQPQHF. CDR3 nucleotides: TGTGCCAGCAGTTACCTTCTCACAGGGAGGGTATACTATAGCAATCAGCCCCAGCATTTT.

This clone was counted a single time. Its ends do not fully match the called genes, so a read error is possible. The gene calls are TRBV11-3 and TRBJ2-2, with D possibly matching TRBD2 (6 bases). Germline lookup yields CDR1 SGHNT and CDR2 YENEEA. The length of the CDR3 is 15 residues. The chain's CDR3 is CASTAGTVNIGELFF. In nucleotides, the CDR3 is TGTGCCAGCACCGCGGGGACTGTGAACATCGGGGAGCTGTTTTTT.

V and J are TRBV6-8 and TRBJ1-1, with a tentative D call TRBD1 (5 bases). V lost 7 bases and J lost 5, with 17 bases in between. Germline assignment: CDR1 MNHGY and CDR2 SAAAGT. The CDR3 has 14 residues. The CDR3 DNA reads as TGTGCCAGCATCTACCGGGGTGGGGGAACTGAAGCTTTCTTT. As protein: CASIYRGGGTEAFF.